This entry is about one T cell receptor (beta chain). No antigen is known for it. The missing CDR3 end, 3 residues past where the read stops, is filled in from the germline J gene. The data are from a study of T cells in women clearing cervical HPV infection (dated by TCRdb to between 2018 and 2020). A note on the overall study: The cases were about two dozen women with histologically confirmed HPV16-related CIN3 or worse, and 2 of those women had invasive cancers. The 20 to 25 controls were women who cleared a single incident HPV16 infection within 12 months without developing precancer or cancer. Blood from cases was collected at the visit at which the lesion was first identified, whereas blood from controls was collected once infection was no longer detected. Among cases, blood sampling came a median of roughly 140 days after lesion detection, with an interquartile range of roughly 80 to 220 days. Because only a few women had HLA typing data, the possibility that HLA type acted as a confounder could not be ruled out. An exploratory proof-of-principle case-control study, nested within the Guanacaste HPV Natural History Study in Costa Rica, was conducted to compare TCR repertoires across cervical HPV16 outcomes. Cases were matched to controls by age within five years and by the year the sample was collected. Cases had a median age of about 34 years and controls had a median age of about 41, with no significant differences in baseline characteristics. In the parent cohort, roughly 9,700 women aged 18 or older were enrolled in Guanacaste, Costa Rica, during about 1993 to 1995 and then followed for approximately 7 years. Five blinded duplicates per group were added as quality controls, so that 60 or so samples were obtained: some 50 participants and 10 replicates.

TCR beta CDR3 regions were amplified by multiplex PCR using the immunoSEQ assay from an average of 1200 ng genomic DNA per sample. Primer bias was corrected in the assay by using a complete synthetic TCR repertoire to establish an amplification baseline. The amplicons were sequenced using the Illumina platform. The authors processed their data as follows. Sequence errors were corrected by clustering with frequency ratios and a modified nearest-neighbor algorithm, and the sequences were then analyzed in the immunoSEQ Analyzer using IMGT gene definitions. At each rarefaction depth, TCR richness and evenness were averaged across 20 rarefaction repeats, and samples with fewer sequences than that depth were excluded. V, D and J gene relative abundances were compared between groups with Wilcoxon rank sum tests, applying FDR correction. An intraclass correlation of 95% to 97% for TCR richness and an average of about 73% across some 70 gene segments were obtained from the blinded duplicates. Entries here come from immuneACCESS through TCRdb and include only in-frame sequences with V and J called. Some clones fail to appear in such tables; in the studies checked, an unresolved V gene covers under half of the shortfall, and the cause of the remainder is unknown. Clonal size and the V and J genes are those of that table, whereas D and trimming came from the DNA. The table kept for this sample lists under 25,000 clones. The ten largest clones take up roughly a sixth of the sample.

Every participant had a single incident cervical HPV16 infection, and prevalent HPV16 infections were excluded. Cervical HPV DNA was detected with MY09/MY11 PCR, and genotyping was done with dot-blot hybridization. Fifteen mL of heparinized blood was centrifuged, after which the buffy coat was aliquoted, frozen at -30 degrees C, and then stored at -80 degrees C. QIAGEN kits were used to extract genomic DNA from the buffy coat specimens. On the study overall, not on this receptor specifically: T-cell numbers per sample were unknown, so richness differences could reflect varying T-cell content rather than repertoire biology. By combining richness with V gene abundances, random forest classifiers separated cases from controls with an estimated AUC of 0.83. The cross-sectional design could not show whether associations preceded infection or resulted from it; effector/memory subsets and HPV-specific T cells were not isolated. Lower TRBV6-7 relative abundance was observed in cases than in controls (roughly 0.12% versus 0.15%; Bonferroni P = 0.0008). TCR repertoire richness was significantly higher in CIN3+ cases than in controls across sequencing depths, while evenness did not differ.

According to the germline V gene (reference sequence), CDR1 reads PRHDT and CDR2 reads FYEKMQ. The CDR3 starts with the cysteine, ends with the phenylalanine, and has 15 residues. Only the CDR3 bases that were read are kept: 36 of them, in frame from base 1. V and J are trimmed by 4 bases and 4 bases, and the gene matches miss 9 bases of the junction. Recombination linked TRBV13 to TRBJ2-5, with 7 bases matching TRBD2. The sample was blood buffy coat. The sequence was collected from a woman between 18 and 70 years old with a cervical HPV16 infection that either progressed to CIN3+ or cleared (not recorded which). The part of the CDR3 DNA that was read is TGTGCCAGCAGCTCCTACGGACTAGGCGGAGAGACC. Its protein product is CASSSYGLGGET. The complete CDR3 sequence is CASSSYGLGGETQYF.